Presented here are 26 T cell receptor beta chains from one specimen sequenced in a study of blood T cell repertoires in COVID-19. The table came from immunoSEQ multiplex PCR; TCRdb's copy has only in-frame clones and leaves some out. The repertoire has about 140,000 clones, 77% of them found once; the top ten carry about 9.4%. Material: peripheral blood. The receptors were gathered from a woman aged 45-60 years with active or convalescent COVID-19.

The rearrangement uses TRBV2 and TRBJ1-1; tentatively, D is TRBD1 (5 bases). The CDR3 length is 15 residues. Germline assignment: CDR1 SNHLY and CDR2 FYNNEI. The ends were cut back, 4 bases at V and 7 bases at J, with 19 bases in the middle. The CDR3 protein is CASSVDGGDLGEAFF. The CDR3 bases are TGTGCCAGCAGTGTTGATGGAGGGGATCTAGGTGAAGCTTTCTTT.

This chain uses TRBV5-1 with TRBJ2-3; 7 bases map to TRBD2. The CDR3 consists of 17 residues. CDR1 and CDR2 (germline): SGHRS, YFSETQ. After removal of 0 bases from V and 2 bases from J, the junction contained 9 bases not matched to a gene. The CDR3 is CASSLEPGGGITDTQYF. CDR3 bases: TGCGCCAGCAGCTTGGAGCCGGGGGGAGGAATCACAGATACGCAGTATTTT.

The rearrangement uses TRBV6-5 and TRBJ1-3; no firm D call. Germline CDR1 MNHEY, CDR2 SVGAGI. V lost 0 bases, J lost 0 bases, and 6 bases lay in between. The CDR3 is 15 amino acids. CDR3: CASSYSGVSGNTIYF. CDR3 coding DNA: TGTGCCAGCAGTTACTCGGGAGTCTCTGGAAACACCATATATTTT.

The rearrangement links TRBV20-1 to TRBJ2-3, with 13 bases aligning to TRBD2. V lost 6 bases and J lost 6; bases outside the gene matches: 9. CDR1 is DFQATT and CDR2 is SNEGSKA in the germline V gene (reference sequence). This CDR3 has 15 residues. CDR3 amino acids: CSASTSGRATDTQYF. The CDR3 DNA reads TGCAGTGCGAGTACTAGCGGGAGGGCCACGGATACGCAGTATTTT.

This chain connects TRBV15 to TRBJ1-2; 9 bases fit TRBD1. Germline assignment: CDR1 LNHNV and CDR2 YYDKDF (reference sequence). This CDR3 has 14 residues. Trimming took 0 bases from V and 8 from J; bases not matched to a gene: 4. The CDR3 bases are TGTGCCACCAGCAGAGATCGGACAGGGGACGGCTACACCTTC. Encoded protein: CATSRDRTGDGYTF.

The V gene is TRBV4-3, the J gene TRBJ1-1; 10 positions match TRBD1. V lost 4 bases and J lost 5; bases outside the gene matches: 7. The germline V gene encodes CDR1 LGHNA and CDR2 YSLEER. The CDR3 has 15 residues. The CDR3 DNA follows: TGCGCCAGCAGCCGTTCCGGGACAGGGGAAACTGAAGCTTTCTTT. Protein: CASSRSGTGETEAFF.

The chain links TRBV5-8 to TRBJ2-3, with D possibly matching TRBD1 (5 bases). The CDR3 consists of 14 residues. The germline V gene has CDR1 SGHTS and CDR2 YDEGEE. The germline V and J ends were trimmed by 4 bases and 2 bases, with 11 bases remaining between them. Here the CDR3 DNA reads TGTGCCAGCAGCCAGACAGCCACCACAGATACGCAGTATTTT. The encoded protein is CASSQTATTDTQYF. Looking up the rest from reference TRBV5-8 and TRBJ2-3 gives the full variable domain: EAGVTQSPTHLIKTRGQQATLRCSPISGHTSVYWYQQALGLGLQFLLWYDEGEERNRGNFPPRFSGRQFPNYSSELNVNALELEDSALYLCASSQTATTDTQYFGPGTRLTVL.

CDR3 coding DNA: TGTGCCAGCAGTTTACCCGGGACAGGGTCTGAAGCTTTCTTT. Translation: CASSLPGTGSEAFF. This chain connects TRBV28 to TRBJ1-1; 9 positions match TRBD1. Germline lookup yields CDR1 MDHEN and CDR2 SYDVKM. The CDR3 loop spans 14 amino acids. The ends lost 2 bases at V and 6 bases at J; junction bases unmatched: 4.

CDR3: CASSVGTAQETQYF. In DNA form, the CDR3 reads TGTGCCAGCAGCGTTGGGACAGCTCAAGAGACCCAGTACTTC. The chain carries TRBV2 and TRBJ2-5, with 7 bases that match TRBD1. Germline trimming cut 6 bases from V and 2 bases from J; bases unmatched to any gene: 6. The CDR3 is 14 residues long. Germline CDR1 and CDR2: SNHLY and FYNNEI.

In this sample, this clone turned up once. The chain carries TRBV6-5 and TRBJ2-7, with 7 nucleotides matching TRBD1. Germline V CDR1 and CDR2: MNHEY, SVGAGI. The V segment lost 6 bases and the J segment 3 bases; nucleotides outside the gene matches: 11. The CDR3 extends over 15 amino acids. This chain's CDR3 is CASSTRGRAYYEQYF. The DNA of the CDR3 is TGTGCCAGCAGCACCAGGGGGAGAGCATACTACGAGCAGTACTTC.

This clone was observed a few times. The chain uses TRBV2 and TRBJ1-1; 7 nucleotides agree with TRBD1. Germline-derived CDR1 and CDR2 are SNHLY and FYNNEI. CDR3 length equals 16 residues. Unmatched junction bases numbered 10, after V lost 5 bases and J lost 1 base. This chain's CDR3 is CASSRTGVSQNTEAFF. CDR3 bases: TGTGCCAGCAGTCGAACAGGGGTGAGCCAGAACACTGAAGCTTTCTTT.

The chain joins TRBV11-1 to TRBJ2-7; D is unresolved. Between the trimmed V and J ends, which lost 1 base and 4 bases, there was a span of 5 bases. The CDR3 is 12 amino acids. Looked up from germline, CDR1 is SGHAT and CDR2 is FQDESV (reference sequence). The CDR3 DNA sequence: TGTGCCAGCAGCTTAGGGGCGTACGAGCAGTACTTC. This sequence encodes CASSLGAYEQYF.

This chain uses TRBV6-5 with TRBJ1-4; no definite D call. The CDR3 has 13 amino acids. V was cut by 6 bases and J by 0 bases, with 5 bases left in between. Per germline, CDR1 MNHEY and CDR2 SVGAGI. The CDR3 sequence is CASSPATNEKLFF. In DNA, the CDR3 is TGTGCCAGCAGCCCCGCAACTAATGAAAAACTGTTTTTT.

The chain employs TRBV10-3 and TRBJ2-2; TRBD2 agrees at 8 bases. The CDR3 is 17 amino acids. V shed 7 bases and J 3 bases; nucleotides not matched to a gene: 13. The germline V gene has CDR1 ENHRY and CDR2 SYGVKD. CDR3 nucleotides: TGTGCCATCAACTCCTCACCTGGACTAGCCGACACCGGGGAGCTGTTTTTT. As protein: CAINSSPGLADTGELFF.

The rearrangement joins TRBV2 to TRBJ2-2; 10 nucleotides match TRBD2. The CDR3 sequence is 14 residues long. V was clipped by 8 bases and J by 4 bases; unmatched bases: 4. The V gene's germline CDR1 is SNHLY and CDR2 FYNNEI. Here the CDR3 reads CASRAGGLTGELFF. Here the CDR3 DNA reads TGTGCCAGCCGAGCGGGGGGGCTCACCGGGGAGCTGTTTTTT.

This sequence joins TRBV15 and TRBJ1-2, with a possible D match to TRBD1 (6 bases). The CDR3 spans 16 residues. Germline CDR1 LNHNV, CDR2 YYDKDF (reference sequence). V was cut by 0 bases and J by 5 bases, with 16 bases left in between. The chain's CDR3 is CATSRDRTVTLYGYTF. DNA of the CDR3: TGTGCCACCAGCAGAGACCGGACAGTTACTCTTTATGGCTACACCTTC. Full variable domain (outside the CDR3, taken from reference TRBV15 and TRBJ1-2): DAMVIQNPRYQVTQFGKPVTLSCSQTLNHNVMYWYQQKSSQAPKLLFHYYDKDFNNEADTPDNFQSRRPNTSFCFLDIRSPGLGDTAMYLCATSRDRTVTLYGYTFGSGTRLTVV.

This clone came up once. The chain carries TRBV6-6 and TRBJ1-5; the D gene is possibly TRBD1 (6 bases). Between the trimmed V and J ends, which lost 3 bases and 7 bases, there was a span of 16 bases. The germline CDR1 and CDR2 sequences are MNHNY and SVGAGI (reference sequence). The CDR3 has 15 amino acids. The CDR3 nucleotides read TGTGCCAGCAGTTATGGGCAGGGGAATGCACAGCCCCAGCATTTT. Its translation is CASSYGQGNAQPQHF.

This chain joins TRBV29-1 and TRBJ2-1, with 14 bases identical to TRBD2. The J segment lost 6 bases and the V segment lost 8 bases, leaving 9 bases of the junction unmatched. The germline V gene has CDR1 SQVTM and CDR2 ANQGSEA. CDR3 length equals 15 residues. Here the CDR3 reads CSIKTSGRAFNEQFF. CDR3 nucleotide sequence: TGCAGCATTAAGACTAGCGGGAGGGCGTTCAATGAGCAGTTCTTC.

The V gene is TRBV5-4, the J gene TRBJ2-3; 9 positions match TRBD2. The CDR3 has 16 residues. The V and J ends lost 4 bases and 4 bases, in that order; junction bases with no gene match: 10. CDR1 SGHNT and CDR2 YYREEE come from the germline V gene (reference sequence). The CDR3 region is CASSPSLAGSSDTQYF. Here the CDR3 DNA reads TGTGCCAGCAGCCCCTCCCTAGCGGGGAGCTCAGATACGCAGTATTTT.

The chain joins TRBV19 to TRBJ1-2, with TRBD1 as a possible D gene (5 bases). Germline loops: CDR1 LNHDA, CDR2 SQIVND (reference sequence). V was pared by 7 bases and J by 4 bases, with 13 bases between. The CDR3 consists of 13 residues. The CDR3 is CASKVQGTYGYTF. CDR3 in DNA: TGTGCCAGTAAGGTTCAGGGTACCTATGGCTACACCTTC.

The chain links TRBV9 to TRBJ2-3; TRBD1 matches 7 bases. From germline, CDR1 is SGDLS and CDR2 YYNGEE. The V segment lost 0 bases and the J segment 4 bases; nucleotides outside the gene matches: 11. The length of the CDR3 is 17 residues. The CDR3 reads CASSVDQGGEPPDTQYF. Written as DNA, the CDR3 is TGTGCCAGCAGCGTAGATCAAGGGGGCGAACCCCCAGATACGCAGTATTTT.

With regard to this clone: Other DNA variants within this sample encode the same CDR3. This chain links TRBV4-3 with TRBJ2-3; 11 bases match TRBD2. The CDR3 extends over 15 amino acids. CDR1 and CDR2 from the germline V gene are LGHNA and YSLEER. V lost 4 bases, J lost 6 bases, and 6 bases stayed unmatched. The DNA for the CDR3 is TGCGCCAGCAGCCTTAGCGGGGGGGCCGACGATACGCAGTATTTT. Its protein product is CASSLSGGADDTQYF.

The CDR3 DNA reads as TGTGCCAGCAGCTTCGGGACAGACTATGGCTACACCTTC. Translated: CASSFGTDYGYTF. The chain links TRBV7-9 to TRBJ1-2; 7 bases are shared with TRBD1. Per germline, CDR1 SEHNR and CDR2 FQNEAQ (reference sequence). V lost 3 bases, J lost 3 bases, and 1 base stayed unmatched. The CDR3 has 13 residues.

This rearrangement joins TRBV10-2 to TRBJ2-1; 9 bases map to TRBD2. V lost 8 bases, J lost 15 bases, and 14 bases stayed unmatched. The germline gives CDR1 WSHSY, CDR2 SAAADI. CDR3 length: 13 residues. CDR3 sequence: CASSRDRTSALFF. DNA of the CDR3: TGCGCCAGCTCCCGAGACCGGACTAGCGCTCTGTTCTTC.

The chain carries TRBV11-2 and TRBJ2-1; TRBD2 is a possible D gene (6 bases). V was pared by 0 bases and J by 8 bases, with 8 bases between. The length of the CDR3 is 13 residues. CDR1 and CDR2 (germline): SGHAT, FQNNGV. CDR3 in amino acids: CASSLDRDYEQFF. The CDR3 bases are TGTGCCAGCAGCTTAGATCGGGACTATGAGCAGTTCTTC.

V usage is TRBV5-1 and J usage is TRBJ2-3; 14 bases are shared with TRBD2. Germline CDR1 SGHRS, CDR2 YFSETQ. The CDR3 is made up of 16 amino acids. V lost 4 bases and J lost 4; bases outside the gene matches: 5. This chain's CDR3 is CASSPSTSGRADTQYF. The CDR3 DNA reads as TGCGCCAGCAGCCCCTCGACTAGCGGGAGGGCAGATACGCAGTATTTT.